The clone carrying this TCR beta chain was counted many times. Its target is not known. This sample was included in a study of T cells after yellow fever vaccination. Findings of the study overall: The secondary response showed a weaker magnitude and a faster peak, day 5 versus 15. High-abundance clonotypes from the bulk population could contaminate FACS-sorted repertoires. Some clonotypes, a small share, were shared between CD4 and CD8 compartments.

CDR1 and CDR2 from the germline V gene are MNHEY and SVGAGI. This CDR3 has 14 residues. Trimming left V 10 bases short and J 1 base short, with 16 bases between. TCRdb redid the calling of the 5' RACE reads with MiXCR, one entry per CDR3 protein. The repertoire holds just over 250,000 distinct CDR3 sequences, with over 4.5% as singletons. The rearrangement joins TRBV6-5 to TRBJ1-2, with D possibly TRBD1 on 5 matching bases. The source was CD4+ T cells sorted from PBMCs, collected on the day of the yellow fever booster vaccination. The TCR originated in a man in his late teens or twenties who received the YFV17D yellow fever vaccine. The CDR3 nucleotides are TGTGCCACCACTGGACGGGACGTTAACTATGGCTACACCTTC. Translated, it gives CATTGRDVNYGYTF.